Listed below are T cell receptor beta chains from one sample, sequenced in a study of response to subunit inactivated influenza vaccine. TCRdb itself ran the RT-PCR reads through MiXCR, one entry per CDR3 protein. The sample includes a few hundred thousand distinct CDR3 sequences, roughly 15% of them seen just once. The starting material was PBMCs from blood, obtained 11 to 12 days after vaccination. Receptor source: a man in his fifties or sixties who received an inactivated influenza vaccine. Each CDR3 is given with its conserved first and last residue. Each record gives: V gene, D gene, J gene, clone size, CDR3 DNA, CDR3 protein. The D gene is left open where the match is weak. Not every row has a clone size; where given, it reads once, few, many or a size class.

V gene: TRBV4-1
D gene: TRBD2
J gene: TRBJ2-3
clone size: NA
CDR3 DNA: TGCGCCAGCAGCCTCCGGGGTCCTAGCGGGATCACAGATACGCAGTATTTT
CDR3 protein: CASSLRGPSGITDTQYF

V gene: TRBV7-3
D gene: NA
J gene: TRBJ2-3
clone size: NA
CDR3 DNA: TGTGCCAGCAGTTTGGGGGCACGTGATACGCAGTATTTT
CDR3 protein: CASSLGARDTQYF

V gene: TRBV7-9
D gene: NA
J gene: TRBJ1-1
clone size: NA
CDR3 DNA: TGTGCCAGCAGCCGGGGTTTGGACAACACTGAAGCTTTCTTT
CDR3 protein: CASSRGLDNTEAFF

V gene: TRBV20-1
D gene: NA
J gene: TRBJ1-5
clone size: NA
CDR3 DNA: TGCAGTGCTACCCCCGGGCGTCAGCCCCAGCATTTT
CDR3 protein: CSATPGRQPQHF

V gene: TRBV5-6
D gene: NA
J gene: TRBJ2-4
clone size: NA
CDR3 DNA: TGTGCCAGCAGCTCTTATATCCAGGGAGCCAAAAACATTCAGTACTTC
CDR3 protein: CASSSYIQGAKNIQYF

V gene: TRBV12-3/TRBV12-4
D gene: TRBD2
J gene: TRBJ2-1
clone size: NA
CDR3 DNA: TGTGCCAGCAGTACCTCGACTAGCGGATCCTACAATGAGCAGTTCTTC
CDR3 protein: CASSTSTSGSYNEQFF

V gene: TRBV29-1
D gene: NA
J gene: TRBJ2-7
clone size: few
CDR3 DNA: TGCAGCGTGAGGTTGGCAGGGGTGGGCGAGCAGTACTTC
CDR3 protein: CSVRLAGVGEQYF

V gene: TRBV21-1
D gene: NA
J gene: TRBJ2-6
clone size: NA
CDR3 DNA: TGTGCCAGCAGCTCAAGGCGAGGGGCTGGGGCCAACGTCCTGACTTTC
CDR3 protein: CASSSRRGAGANVLTF

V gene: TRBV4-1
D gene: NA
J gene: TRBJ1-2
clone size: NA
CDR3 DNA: TGCGCCAGCAGCCAAATAGCGGCTATGGACTCACCCATCAACTATGGCTACACCTTC
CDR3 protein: CASSQIAAMDSPINYGYTF

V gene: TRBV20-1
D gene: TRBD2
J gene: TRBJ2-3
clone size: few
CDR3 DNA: TGCAGTGCTAGTAGGTCTAGCGGAGCAGATACGCAGTATTTT
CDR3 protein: CSASRSSGADTQYF

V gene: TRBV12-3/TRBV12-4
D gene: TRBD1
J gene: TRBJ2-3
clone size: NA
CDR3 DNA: TGTGCCAGCAGTTCTACGCCGGGACAGGGTTCAGATACGCAGTATTTT
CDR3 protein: CASSSTPGQGSDTQYF

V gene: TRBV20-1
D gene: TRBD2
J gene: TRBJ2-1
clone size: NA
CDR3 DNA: TGCAGTGCTAGCGACCGGACTAGCGGGAGATGGTTCCATGAGCAGTTCTTC
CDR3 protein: CSASDRTSGRWFHEQFF

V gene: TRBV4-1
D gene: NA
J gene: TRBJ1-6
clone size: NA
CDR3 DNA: TGCGCCAGCAGCCCCCACGTTCGTCGGGACCGCAATTCACCCCTCCACTTT
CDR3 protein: CASSPHVRRDRNSPLHF

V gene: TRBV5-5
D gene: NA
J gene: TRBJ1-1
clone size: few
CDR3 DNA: TGTGCCAGCAGCTTGAGGGGCGAGATGAACACTGAAGCTTTCTTT
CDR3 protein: CASSLRGEMNTEAFF

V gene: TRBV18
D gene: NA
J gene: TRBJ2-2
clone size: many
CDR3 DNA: TGTGCCAGCAGTCCCGGGAACACCGGGGAGCTGTTTTTT
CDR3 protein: CASSPGNTGELFF

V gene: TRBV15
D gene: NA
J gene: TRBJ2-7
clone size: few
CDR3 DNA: TGTGCCACCAGCAGGGTTGGTCTAGCTCGCGGCGAGCAGTACTTC
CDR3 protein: CATSRVGLARGEQYF

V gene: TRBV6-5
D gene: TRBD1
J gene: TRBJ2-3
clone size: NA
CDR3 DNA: TGTGCCAGCAGTTCCACACGGACAGGGCGCCCCACAGATACGCAGTATTTT
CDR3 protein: CASSSTRTGRPTDTQYF

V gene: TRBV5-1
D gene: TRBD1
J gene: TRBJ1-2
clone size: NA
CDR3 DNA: TGCGCCAGCAGCTTGACCTTCACAGGGGGGCCTCATGGCTACACCTTC
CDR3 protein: CASSLTFTGGPHGYTF

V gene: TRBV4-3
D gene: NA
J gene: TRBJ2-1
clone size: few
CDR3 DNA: TGCGCCAGCAGCCAAGAAGCGGCGGGATTCCCATTGTTCTTC
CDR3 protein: CASSQEAAGFPLFF

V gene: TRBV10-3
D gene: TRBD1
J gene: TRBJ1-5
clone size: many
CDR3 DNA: TGTGCCATCAGTGAACGGGACAGCCTCTCTGGGGATCAGCCCCAGCATTTT
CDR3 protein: CAISERDSLSGDQPQHF

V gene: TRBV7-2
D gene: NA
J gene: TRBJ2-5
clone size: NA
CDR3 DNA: TGTGCCAGCAGCTTAAGGGTCGGAACCCAAGAGACCCAGTACTTC
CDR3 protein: CASSLRVGTQETQYF

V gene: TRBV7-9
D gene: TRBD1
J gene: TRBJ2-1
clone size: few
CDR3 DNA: TGTGCCAGCAGTCCCTCGAACAGGGGTTTTCCCTACAATGAGCAGTTCTTC
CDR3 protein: CASSPSNRGFPYNEQFF

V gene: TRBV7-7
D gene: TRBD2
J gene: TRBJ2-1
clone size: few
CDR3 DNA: TGTGCTAGCAGCTACTCTAGCGGCCACAATGAGCAGTTCTTC
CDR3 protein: CASSYSSGHNEQFF

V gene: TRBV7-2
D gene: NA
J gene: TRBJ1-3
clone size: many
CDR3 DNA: TGTGCCAGCAGCTTACAGGGTGACGGAAGCACCATATATTTT
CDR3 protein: CASSLQGDGSTIYF

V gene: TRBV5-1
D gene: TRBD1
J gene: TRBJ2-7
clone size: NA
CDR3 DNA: TGCGCCAGCAGCTCCAGGACAGGGGACGAGCAGTACTTC
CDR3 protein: CASSSRTGDEQYF

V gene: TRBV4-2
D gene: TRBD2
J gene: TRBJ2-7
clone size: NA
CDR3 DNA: TGTGCCAGCAGCCAAGATGCTGGGGGGGGCGAGCAGTACTTC
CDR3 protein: CASSQDAGGGEQYF

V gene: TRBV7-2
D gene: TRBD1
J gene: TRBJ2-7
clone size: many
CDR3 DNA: TGTGCCAGCAGCTTCCCAGGGGGCGAGCAGTACTTC
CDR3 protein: CASSFPGGEQYF

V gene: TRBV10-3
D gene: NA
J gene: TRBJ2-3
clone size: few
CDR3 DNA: TGTGCCATCAGTGAAAGGGGGACTGGCACAGATACGCAGTATTTT
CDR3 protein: CAISERGTGTDTQYF

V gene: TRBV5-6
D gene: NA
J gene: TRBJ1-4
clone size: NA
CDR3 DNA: TGTGCCAGCAGCCCACGCCGGGGCCAGAGGGAACTGTTTTTT
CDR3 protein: CASSPRRGQRELFF

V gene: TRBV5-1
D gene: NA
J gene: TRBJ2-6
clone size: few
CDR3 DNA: TGCGCCAGCAGCTTGGAATTGGCAAGTGGGGCCAACGTCCTGACTTTC
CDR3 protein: CASSLELASGANVLTF

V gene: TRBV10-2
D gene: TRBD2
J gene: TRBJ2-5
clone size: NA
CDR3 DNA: TGCGCCAGCAGTGATCCTAGCGGGGGGGCCAGGGAGACCCAGTACTTC
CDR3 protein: CASSDPSGGARETQYF

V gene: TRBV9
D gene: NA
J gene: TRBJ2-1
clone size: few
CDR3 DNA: TGTGCCAGCAGCGTCGGTGGCAGGAGCTCCTACAATGAGCAGTTCTTC
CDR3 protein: CASSVGGRSSYNEQFF

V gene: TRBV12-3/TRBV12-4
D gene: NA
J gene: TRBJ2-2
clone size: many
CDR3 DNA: TGTGCCAGCAGTTTAGTTTTTTCTAACACCGGGGAGCTGTTTTTT
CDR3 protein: CASSLVFSNTGELFF

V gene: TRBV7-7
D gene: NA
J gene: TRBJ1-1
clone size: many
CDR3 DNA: TGTGCTAGCAGTCGAAGTTTGAACACTGAAGCTTTCTTT
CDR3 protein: CASSRSLNTEAFF

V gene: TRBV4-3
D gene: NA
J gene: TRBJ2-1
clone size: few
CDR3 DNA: TGCGCCAGCAGCCAAGGTCTAGCGAACAATGAGCAGTTCTTC
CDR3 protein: CASSQGLANNEQFF

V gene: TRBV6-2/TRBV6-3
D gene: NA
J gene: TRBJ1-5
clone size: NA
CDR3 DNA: TGTGCCAGCAGTTATAGTGTGACCTTCCTCAATCAGCCCCAGCATTTT
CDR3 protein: CASSYSVTFLNQPQHF

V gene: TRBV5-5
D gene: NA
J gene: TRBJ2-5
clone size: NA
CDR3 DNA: TGTGCCAGCAGCTCGACTAGGAAAGAGACCCAGTACTTC
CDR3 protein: CASSSTRKETQYF

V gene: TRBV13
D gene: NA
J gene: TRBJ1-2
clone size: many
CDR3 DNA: TGTGCCAGCAGCTTGATGGAGCCTAACTATGGCTACACCTTC
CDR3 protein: CASSLMEPNYGYTF

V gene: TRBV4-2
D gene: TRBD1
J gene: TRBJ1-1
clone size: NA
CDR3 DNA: TGTGCCAGCAGCCAACCCTATACTACAGGGGGAGACACTGAAGCTTTCTTT
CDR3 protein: CASSQPYTTGGDTEAFF

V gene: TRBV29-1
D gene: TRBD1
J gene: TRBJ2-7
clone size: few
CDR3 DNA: TGCAGCGTTTGGCGGGGGGGACAGGGGGCCTCCTACGAGCAGTACTTC
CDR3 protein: CSVWRGGQGASYEQYF

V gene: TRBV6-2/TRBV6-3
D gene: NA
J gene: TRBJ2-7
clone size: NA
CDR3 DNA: TGTGCCAGCAGCCGCCAACTAGACTACGAGCAGTACTTC
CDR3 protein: CASSRQLDYEQYF

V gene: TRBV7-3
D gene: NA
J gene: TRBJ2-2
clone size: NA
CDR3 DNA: TGTGCCAGCAGAAAGGACCTCACCGGGGAGCTGTTTTTT
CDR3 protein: CASRKDLTGELFF

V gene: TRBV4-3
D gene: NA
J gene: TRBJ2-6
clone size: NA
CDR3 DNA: TGCGCCAGCAGCCCTCGAGGGCTAGAGTGGTCTGGGGCCAACGTCCTGACTTTC
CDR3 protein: CASSPRGLEWSGANVLTF

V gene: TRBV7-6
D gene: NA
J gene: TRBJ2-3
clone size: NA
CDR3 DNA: TGTGCCAGCGCCTGGGGGTTGGCAGATACGCAGTATTTT
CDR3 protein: CASAWGLADTQYF

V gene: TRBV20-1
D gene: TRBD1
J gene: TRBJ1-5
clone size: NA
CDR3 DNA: TGCAGTGCTAGCGGGGGGACAGGGGTCGGTGGCAATCAGCCCCAGCATTTT
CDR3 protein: CSASGGTGVGGNQPQHF

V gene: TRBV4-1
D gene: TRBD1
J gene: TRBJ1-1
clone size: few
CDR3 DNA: TGCGCCAGCAGCCAAGACGGGGGGACAGGGGGCGAAGCTTTCTTT
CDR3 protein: CASSQDGGTGGEAFF

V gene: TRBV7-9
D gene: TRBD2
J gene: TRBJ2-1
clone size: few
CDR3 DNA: TGTGCCAGCAGCTTGAGACTAGCGGGGAATAACAATGAGCAGTTCTTC
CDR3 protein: CASSLRLAGNNNEQFF

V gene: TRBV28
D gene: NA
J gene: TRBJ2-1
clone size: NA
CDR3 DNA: TGTGCCAGCAGACAAGGTCCGCGGGGAGGTGAGCAGTTCTTC
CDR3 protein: CASRQGPRGGEQFF

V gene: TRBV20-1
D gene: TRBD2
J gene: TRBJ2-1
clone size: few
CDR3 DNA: TGCAGTGCTAGGTTTAAGGTCAGGCTAGCGGGCAATGAGCAGTTCTTC
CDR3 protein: CSARFKVRLAGNEQFF

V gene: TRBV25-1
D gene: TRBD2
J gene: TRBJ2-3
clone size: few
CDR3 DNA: TGTGCCAGCAGTGAAGCGGGAGGCCGAACGGATACGCAGTATTTT
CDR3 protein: CASSEAGGRTDTQYF

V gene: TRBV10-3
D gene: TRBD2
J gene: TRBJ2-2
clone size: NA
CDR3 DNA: TGTGCCATCAGTGAGACCCCATTGCTAGCGGGGGGCCGAACCGGGGAGCTGTTTTTT
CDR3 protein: CAISETPLLAGGRTGELFF

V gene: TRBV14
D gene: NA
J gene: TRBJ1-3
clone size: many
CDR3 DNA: TGTGCCAGCCGGGGAGGAAACACCATATATTTT
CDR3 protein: CASRGGNTIYF

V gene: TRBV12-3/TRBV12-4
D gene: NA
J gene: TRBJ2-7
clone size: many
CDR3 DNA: TGTGCCAGCAGTGACCCCGGGACAACCAGCTCCTACGAGCAGTACTTC
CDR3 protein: CASSDPGTTSSYEQYF

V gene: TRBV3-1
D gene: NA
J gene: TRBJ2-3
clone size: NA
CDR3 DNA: TGTGCCAGCAGTCCCCGGGCCCGTACAGATACGCAGTATTTT
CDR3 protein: CASSPRARTDTQYF